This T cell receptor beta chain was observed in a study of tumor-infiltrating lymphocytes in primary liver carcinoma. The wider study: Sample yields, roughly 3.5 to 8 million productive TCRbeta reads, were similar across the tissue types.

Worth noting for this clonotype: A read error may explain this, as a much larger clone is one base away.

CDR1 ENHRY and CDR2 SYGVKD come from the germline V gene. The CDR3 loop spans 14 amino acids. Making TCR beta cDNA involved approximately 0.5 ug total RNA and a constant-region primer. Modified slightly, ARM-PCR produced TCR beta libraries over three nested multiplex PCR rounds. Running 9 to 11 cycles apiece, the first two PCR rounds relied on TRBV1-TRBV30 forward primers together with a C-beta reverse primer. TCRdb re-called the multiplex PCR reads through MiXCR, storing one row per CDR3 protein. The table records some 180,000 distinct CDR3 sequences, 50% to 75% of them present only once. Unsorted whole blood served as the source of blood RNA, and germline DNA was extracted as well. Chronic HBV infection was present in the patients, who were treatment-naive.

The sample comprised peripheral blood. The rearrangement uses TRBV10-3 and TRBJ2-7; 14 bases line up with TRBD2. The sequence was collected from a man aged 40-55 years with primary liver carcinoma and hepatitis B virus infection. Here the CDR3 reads CSSGLAGVLPEQYF. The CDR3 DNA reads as TGTTCCTCGGGACTAGCGGGAGTCCTTCCCGAGCAGTACTTC.